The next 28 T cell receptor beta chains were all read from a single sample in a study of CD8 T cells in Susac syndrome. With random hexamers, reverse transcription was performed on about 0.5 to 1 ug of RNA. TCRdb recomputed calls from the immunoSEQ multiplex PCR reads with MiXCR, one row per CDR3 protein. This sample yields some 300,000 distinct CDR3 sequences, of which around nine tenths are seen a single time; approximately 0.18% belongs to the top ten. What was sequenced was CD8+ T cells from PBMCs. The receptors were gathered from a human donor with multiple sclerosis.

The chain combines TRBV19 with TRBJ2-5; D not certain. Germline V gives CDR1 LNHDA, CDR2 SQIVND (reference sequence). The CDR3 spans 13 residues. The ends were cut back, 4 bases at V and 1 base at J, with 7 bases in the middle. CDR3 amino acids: CASSKLAQETQYF. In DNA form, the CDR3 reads TGTGCCAGTAGTAAGCTGGCCCAAGAGACCCAGTACTTC.

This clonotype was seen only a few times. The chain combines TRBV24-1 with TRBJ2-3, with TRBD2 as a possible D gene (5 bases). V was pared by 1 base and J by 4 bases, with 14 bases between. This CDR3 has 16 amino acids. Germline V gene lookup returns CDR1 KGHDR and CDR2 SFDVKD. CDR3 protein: CATSDFPSEDADTQYF. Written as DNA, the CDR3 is TGTGCCACCAGTGATTTTCCCTCGGAGGATGCAGATACGCAGTATTTT.

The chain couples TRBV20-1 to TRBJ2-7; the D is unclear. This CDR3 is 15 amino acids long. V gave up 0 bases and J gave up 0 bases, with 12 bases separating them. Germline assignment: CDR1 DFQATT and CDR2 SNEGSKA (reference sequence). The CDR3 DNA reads TGCAGTGCTAGAGAATGGTCTAGACTCTCCTACGAGCAGTACTTC. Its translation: CSAREWSRLSYEQYF.

CDR3 DNA sequence: TGTGCCAGCAGTGAACGGGGACAGACTAATGAAAAACTGTTTTTT. As protein: CASSERGQTNEKLFF. This chain joins TRBV2 and TRBJ1-4; 7 nucleotides line up with TRBD1. J was trimmed by 2 bases and V by 2 bases; bases with no gene match: 2. This CDR3 region has 15 residues. From germline, CDR1 is SNHLY and CDR2 FYNNEI. The complete variable domain, with remaining parts taken from reference TRBV2 and TRBJ1-4, reads EPEVTQTPSHQVTQMGQEVILRCVPISNHLYFYWYRQILGQKVEFLVSFYNNEISEKSEIFDDQFSVERPDGSNFTLKIRSTKLEDSAMYFCASSERGQTNEKLFFGSGTQLSVL.

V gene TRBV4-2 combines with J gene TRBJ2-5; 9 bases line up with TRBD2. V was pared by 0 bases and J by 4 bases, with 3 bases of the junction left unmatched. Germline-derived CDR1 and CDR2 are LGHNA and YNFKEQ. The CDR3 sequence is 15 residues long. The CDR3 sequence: CASSQEPSGAETQYF. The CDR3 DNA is TGTGCCAGCAGCCAAGAGCCTAGCGGGGCAGAGACCCAGTACTTC.

The CDR3 coding sequence is TGTGCCACGGGGACAGTCTTAGTTGGGGAGACCCAGTACTTC. It specifies CATGTVLVGETQYF. V is TRBV10-3 and J is TRBJ2-5, with 7 bases identical to TRBD1. Germline V gene data show CDR1 as ENHRY and CDR2 as SYGVKD. The ends lost 10 bases at V and 5 bases at J; junction bases unmatched: 13. This CDR3 is 14 amino acids long.

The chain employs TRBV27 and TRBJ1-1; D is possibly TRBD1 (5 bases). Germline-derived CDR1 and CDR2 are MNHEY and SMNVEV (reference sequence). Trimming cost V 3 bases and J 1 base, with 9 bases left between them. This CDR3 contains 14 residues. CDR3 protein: CASSLGRGNTEAFF. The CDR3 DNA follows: TGTGCCAGCAGTTTGGGGAGGGGGAACACTGAAGCTTTCTTT.

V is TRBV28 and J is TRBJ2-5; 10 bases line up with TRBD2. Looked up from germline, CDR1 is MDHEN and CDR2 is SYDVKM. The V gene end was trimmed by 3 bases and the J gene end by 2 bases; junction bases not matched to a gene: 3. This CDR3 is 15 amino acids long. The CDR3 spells CASSFILAGQETQYF. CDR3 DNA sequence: TGTGCCAGCAGTTTCATACTAGCGGGGCAAGAGACCCAGTACTTC.

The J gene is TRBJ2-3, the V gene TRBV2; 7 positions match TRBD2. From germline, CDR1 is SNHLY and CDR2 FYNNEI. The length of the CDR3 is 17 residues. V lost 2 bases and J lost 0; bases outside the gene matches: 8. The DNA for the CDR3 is TGTGCCAGCAGTGAATTCCTAGCGGTAGATAGCACAGATACGCAGTATTTT. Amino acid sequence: CASSEFLAVDSTDTQYF. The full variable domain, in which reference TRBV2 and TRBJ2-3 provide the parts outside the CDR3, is EPEVTQTPSHQVTQMGQEVILRCVPISNHLYFYWYRQILGQKVEFLVSFYNNEISEKSEIFDDQFSVERPDGSNFTLKIRSTKLEDSAMYFCASSEFLAVDSTDTQYFGPGTRLTVL.

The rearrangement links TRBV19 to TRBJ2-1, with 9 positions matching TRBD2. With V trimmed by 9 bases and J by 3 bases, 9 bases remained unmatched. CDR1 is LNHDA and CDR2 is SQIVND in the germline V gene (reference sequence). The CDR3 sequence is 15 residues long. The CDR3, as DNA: TGTGCCAGCACACCCGGGACTAGCAGCTACAATGAGCAGTTCTTC. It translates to CASTPGTSSYNEQFF.

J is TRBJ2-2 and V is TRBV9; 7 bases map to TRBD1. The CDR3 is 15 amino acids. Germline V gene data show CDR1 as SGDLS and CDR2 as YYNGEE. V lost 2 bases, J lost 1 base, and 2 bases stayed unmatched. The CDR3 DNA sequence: TGTGCCAGCAGCGTCCAGGGGGTGAACACCGGGGAGCTGTTTTTT. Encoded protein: CASSVQGVNTGELFF.

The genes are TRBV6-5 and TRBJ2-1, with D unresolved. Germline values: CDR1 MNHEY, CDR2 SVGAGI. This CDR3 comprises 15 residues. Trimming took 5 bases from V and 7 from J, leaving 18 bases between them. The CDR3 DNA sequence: TGTGCCAGCAGTCTCATCTGGCCCGCTAGGAATGAGCAGTTCTTC. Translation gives CASSLIWPARNEQFF.

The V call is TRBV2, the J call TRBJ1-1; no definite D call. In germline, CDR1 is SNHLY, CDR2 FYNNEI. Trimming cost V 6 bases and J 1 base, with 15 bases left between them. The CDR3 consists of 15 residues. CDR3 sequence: CASRPTGYQNTEAFF. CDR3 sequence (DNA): TGTGCCAGCAGGCCGACGGGATACCAGAACACTGAAGCTTTCTTT.

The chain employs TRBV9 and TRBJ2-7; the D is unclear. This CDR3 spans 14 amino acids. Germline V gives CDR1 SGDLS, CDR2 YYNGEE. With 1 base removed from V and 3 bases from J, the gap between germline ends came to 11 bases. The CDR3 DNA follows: TGTGCCAGCAGCGTAAGAGACGGCCGCTACGAGCAGTACTTC. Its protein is CASSVRDGRYEQYF.

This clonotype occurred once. CDR3 region: CASSTTDRVFDEQYF. The CDR3 DNA reads as TGTGCCAGCAGTACAACGGACAGGGTCTTCGACGAGCAGTACTTC. J is TRBJ2-7 and V is TRBV6-2 or TRBV6-3; 8 bases line up with TRBD1. Trimming cost V 5 bases and J 5 bases; bases outside gene matches: 11. CDR3 size: 15 residues. In germline, CDR1 is MNHEY, CDR2 SVGEGT.

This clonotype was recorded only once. The CDR3 loop is CASSHAYNEQFF. CDR3 DNA sequence: TGTGCCTCTTCCCATGCCTACAATGAGCAGTTCTTC. The chain is built from TRBV7-9 and TRBJ2-1; D uncertain. CDR1 and CDR2 from the germline V gene are SEHNR and FQNEAQ (reference sequence). The CDR3 has 12 amino acids. Trimming pared 11 bases from V and 2 bases from J, leaving 10 bases between.

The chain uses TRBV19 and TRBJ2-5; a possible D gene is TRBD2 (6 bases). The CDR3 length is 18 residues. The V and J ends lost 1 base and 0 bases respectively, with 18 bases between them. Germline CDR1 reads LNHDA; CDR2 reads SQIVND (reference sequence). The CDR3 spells CASSIVPRFRDYQETQYF. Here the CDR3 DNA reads TGTGCCAGTAGTATAGTCCCCCGATTCCGGGACTACCAAGAGACCCAGTACTTC.

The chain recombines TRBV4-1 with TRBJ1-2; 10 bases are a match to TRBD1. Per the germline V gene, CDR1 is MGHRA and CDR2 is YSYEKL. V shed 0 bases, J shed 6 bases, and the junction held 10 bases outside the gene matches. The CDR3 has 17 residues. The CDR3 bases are TGCGCCAGCAGCCAAGATCTTAGACAGGGGGCTTTCGATGGCTACACCTTC. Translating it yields CASSQDLRQGAFDGYTF.

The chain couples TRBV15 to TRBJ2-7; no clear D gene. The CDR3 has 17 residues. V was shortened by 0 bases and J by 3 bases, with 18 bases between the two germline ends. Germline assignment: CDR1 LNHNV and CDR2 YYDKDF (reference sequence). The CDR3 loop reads CATSRDLRPPSDYEQYF. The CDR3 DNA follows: TGTGCCACCAGCAGAGACCTCAGACCCCCCTCCGACTACGAGCAGTACTTC.

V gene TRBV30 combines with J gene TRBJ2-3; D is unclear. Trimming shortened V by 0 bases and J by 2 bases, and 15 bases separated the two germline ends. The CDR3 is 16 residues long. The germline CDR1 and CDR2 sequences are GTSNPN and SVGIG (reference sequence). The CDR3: CAWSVYEDSPTDTQYF. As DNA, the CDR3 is TGTGCCTGGAGTGTTTACGAGGATTCACCCACAGATACGCAGTATTTT. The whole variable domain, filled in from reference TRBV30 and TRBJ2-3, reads SQTIHQWPATLVQPVGSPLSLECTVEGTSNPNLYWYRQAAGRGLQLLFYSVGIGQISSEVPQNLSASRPQDRQFILSSKKLLLSDSGFYLCAWSVYEDSPTDTQYFGPGTRLTVL.

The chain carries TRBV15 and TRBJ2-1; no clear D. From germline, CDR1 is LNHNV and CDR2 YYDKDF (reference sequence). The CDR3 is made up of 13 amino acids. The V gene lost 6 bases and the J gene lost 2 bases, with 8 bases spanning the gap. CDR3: CATSLSPYNEQFF. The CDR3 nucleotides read TGTGCCACCAGTTTGAGCCCCTACAATGAGCAGTTCTTC.

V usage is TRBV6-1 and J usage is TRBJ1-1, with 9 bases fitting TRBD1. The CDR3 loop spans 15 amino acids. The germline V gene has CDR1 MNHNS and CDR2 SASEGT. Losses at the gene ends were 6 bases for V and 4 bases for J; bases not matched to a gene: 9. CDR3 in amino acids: CASRTQTGGSTEAFF. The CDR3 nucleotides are TGTGCCAGCAGAACTCAGACAGGGGGTAGCACTGAAGCTTTCTTT.

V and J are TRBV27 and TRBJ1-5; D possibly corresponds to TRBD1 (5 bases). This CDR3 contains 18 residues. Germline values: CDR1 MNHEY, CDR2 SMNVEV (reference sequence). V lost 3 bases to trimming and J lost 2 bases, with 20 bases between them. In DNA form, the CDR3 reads TGTGCCAGCAGTTTGGGTCAGGGAGAACATAATGGCAATCAGCCCCAGCATTTT. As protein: CASSLGQGEHNGNQPQHF.

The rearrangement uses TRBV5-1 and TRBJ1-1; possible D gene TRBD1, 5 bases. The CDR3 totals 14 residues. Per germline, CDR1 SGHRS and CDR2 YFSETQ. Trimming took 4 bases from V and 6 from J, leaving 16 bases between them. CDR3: CASSPRDPAAEAFF. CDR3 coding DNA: TGCGCCAGCAGCCCCCGGGACCCAGCGGCTGAAGCTTTCTTT.

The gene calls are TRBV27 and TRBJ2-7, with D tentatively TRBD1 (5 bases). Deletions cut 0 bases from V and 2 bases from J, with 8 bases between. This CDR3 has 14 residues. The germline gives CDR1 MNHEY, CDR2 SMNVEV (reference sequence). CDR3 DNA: TGTGCCAGCAGTTTATCTCCACAGGCCTACGAGCAGTACTTC. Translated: CASSLSPQAYEQYF.

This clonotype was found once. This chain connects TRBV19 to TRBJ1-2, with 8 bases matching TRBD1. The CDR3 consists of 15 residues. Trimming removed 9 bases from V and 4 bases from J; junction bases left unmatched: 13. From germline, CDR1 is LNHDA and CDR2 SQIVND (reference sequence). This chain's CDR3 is CASRTGLSSFYGYTF. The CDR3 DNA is TGTGCCAGCAGGACAGGGCTTTCGAGTTTCTATGGCTACACCTTC.

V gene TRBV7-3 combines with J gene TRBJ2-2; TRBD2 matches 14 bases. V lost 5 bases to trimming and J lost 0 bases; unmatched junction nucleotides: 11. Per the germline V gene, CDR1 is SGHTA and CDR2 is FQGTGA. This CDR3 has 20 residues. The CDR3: CASSLMAGTSGGTNTGELFF. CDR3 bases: TGTGCCAGCAGCCTGATGGCGGGGACTAGCGGGGGCACGAACACCGGGGAGCTGTTTTTT.

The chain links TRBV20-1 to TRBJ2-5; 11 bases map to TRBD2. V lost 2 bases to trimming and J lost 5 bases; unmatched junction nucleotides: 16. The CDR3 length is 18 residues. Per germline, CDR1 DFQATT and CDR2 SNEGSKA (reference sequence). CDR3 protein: CSARSTEPQLAGEETQYF. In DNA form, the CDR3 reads TGCAGTGCTAGATCCACCGAACCTCAACTAGCGGGAGAGGAGACCCAGTACTTC.